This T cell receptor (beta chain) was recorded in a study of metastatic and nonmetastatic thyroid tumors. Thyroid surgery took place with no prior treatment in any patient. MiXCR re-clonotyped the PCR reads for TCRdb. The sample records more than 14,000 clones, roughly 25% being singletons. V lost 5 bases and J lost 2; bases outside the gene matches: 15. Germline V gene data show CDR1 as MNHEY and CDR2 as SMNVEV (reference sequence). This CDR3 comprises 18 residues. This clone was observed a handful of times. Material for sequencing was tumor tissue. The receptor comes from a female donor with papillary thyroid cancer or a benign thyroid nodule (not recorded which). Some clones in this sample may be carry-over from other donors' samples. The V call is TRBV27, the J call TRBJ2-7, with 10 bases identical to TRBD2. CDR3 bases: TGTGCCAGCAGTACGGACAGGGTCACCGGGACTAGCGCCTACGAGCAGTACTTC. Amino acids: CASSTDRVTGTSAYEQYF.